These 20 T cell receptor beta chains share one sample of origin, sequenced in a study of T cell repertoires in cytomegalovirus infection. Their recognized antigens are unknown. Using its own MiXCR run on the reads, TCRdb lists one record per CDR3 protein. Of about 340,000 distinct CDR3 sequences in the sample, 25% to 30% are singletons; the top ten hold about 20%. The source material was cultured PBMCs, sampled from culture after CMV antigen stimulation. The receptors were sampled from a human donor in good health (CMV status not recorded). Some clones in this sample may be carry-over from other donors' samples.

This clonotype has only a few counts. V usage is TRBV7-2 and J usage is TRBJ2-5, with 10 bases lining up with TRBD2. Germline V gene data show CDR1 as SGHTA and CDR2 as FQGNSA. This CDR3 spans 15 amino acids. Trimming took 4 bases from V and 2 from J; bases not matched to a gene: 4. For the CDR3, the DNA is TGTGCCAGCAGCTCCACTAGCGGGGCTCAAGAGACCCAGTACTTC. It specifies CASSSTSGAQETQYF.

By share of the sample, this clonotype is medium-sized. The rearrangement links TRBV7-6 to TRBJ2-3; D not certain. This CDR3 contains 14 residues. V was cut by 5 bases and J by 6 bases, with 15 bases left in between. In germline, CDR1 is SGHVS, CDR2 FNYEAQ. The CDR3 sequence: CASSETQPQDTQYF. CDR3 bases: TGTGCCAGCAGCGAAACACAGCCCCAGGATACGCAGTATTTT.

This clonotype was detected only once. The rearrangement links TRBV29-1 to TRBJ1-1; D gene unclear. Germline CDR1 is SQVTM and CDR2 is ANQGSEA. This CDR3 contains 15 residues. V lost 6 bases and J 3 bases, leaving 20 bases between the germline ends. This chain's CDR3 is CSVDPVSGWDTEAFF. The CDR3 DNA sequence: TGCAGCGTAGACCCTGTATCGGGCTGGGACACTGAAGCTTTCTTT.

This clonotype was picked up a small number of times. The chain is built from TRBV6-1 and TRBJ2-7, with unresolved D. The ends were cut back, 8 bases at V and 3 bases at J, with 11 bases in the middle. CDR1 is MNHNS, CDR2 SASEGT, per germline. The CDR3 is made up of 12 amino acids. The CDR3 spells CASRPYFYEQYF. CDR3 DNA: TGTGCCAGCCGGCCATATTTCTACGAGCAGTACTTC.

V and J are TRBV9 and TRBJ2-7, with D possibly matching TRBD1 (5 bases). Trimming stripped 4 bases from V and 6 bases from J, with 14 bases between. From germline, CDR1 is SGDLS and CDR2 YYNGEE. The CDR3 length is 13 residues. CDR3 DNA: TGTGCCAGCAGCCCCACCCTTAGGGGCGAGCAGTACTTC. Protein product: CASSPTLRGEQYF.

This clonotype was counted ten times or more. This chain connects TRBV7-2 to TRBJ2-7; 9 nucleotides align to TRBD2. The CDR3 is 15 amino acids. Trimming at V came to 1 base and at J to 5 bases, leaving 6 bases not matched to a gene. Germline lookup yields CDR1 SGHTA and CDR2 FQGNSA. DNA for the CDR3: TGTGCCAGCAGCTTAGTATTTGCGGGAGGGCACGAGCAGTACTTC. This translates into CASSLVFAGGHEQYF.

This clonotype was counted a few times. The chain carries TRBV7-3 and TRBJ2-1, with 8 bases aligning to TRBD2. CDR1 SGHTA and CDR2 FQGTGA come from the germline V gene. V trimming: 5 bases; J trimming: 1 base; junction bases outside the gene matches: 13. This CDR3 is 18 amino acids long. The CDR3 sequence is CASSPAVAGRESYNEQFF. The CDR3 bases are TGTGCCAGCAGCCCTGCGGTAGCGGGAAGGGAATCCTACAATGAGCAGTTCTTC.

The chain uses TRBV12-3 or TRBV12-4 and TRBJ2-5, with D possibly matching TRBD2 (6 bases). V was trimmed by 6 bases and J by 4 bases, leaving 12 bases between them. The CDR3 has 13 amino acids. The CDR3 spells CASSRRGGETQYF. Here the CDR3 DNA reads TGTGCCAGCAGCCGGCGGGGAGGAGAGACCCAGTACTTC.

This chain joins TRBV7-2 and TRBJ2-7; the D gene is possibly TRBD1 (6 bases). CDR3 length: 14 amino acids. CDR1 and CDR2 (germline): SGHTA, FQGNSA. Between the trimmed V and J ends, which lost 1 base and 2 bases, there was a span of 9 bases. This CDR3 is CASSLVRQAYEQYF. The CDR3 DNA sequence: TGTGCCAGCAGCTTAGTCCGACAGGCCTACGAGCAGTACTTC.

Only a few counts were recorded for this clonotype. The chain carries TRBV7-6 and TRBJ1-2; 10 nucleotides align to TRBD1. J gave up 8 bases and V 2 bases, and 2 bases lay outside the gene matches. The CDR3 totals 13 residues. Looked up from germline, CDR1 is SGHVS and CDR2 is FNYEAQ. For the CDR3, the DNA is TGTGCCAGCAGCTTAACGACAGGGGGCGGCTACACCTTC. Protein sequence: CASSLTTGGGYTF.

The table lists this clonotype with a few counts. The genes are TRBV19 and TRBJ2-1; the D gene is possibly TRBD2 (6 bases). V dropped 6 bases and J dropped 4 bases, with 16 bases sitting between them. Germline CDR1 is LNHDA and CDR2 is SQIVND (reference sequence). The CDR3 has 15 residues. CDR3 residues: CASSGSRNYYNEQFF. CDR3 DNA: TGTGCCAGTAGCGGGAGTCGGAATTATTACAATGAGCAGTTCTTC. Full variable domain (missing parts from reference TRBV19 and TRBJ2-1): DGGITQSPKYLFRKEGQNVTLSCEQNLNHDAMYWYRQDPGQGLRLIYYSQIVNDFQKGDIAEGYSVSREKKESFPLTVTSAQKNPTAFYLCASSGSRNYYNEQFFGPGTRLTVL.

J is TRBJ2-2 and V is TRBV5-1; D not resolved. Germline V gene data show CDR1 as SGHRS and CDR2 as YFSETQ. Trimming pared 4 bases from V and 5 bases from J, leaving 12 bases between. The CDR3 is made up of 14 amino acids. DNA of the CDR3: TGCGCCAGCAGCCCGCTTCGGGTTACCGGGGAGCTGTTTTTT. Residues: CASSPLRVTGELFF.

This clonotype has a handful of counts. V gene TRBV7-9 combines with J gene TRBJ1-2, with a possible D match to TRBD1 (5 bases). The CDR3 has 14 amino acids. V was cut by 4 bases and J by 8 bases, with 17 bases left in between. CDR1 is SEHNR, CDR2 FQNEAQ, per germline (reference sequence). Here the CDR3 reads CASSSPGPGLGYTF. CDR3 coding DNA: TGTGCCAGCAGCTCTCCGGGGCCGGGGCTAGGCTACACCTTC.

The CDR3 bases are TGTGCCAGCAGTTACTCAGGGAGTCCTAATGAAAAACTGTTTTTT. Its protein is CASSYSGSPNEKLFF. V is TRBV6-6 and J is TRBJ1-4, with unresolved D. This CDR3 region has 15 residues. CDR1 and CDR2 from the germline V gene are MNHNY and SVGAGI (reference sequence). V dropped 0 bases and J dropped 3 bases, with 8 bases sitting between them.

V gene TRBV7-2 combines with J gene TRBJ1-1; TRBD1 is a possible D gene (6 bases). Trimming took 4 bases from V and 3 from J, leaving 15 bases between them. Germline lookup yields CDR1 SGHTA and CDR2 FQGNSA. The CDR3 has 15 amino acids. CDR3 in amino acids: CASSSRGQMYTEAFF. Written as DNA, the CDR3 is TGTGCCAGCAGCTCTCGGGGACAAATGTACACTGAAGCTTTCTTT. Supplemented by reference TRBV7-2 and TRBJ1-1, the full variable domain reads GAGVSQSPSNKVTEKGKDVELRCDPISGHTALYWYRQSLGQGLEFLIYFQGNSAPDKSGLPSDRFSAERTGGSVSTLTIQRTQQEDSAVYLCASSSRGQMYTEAFFGQGTRLTVV.

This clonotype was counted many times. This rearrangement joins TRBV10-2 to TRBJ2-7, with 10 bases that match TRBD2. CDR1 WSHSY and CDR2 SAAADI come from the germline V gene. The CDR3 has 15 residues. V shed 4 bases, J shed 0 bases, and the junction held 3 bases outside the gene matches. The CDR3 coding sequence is TGCGCCAGCAGTGGTGGACTAGCGGTCTCCTACGAGCAGTACTTC. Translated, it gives CASSGGLAVSYEQYF.

CDR3 bases: TGTGCCAGTAGTGCAGGTTATGGGGAGCTGTTTTTT. Translation: CASSAGYGELFF. This sequence joins TRBV19 and TRBJ2-2; D call uncertain. The CDR3 has 12 residues. The germline CDR1 and CDR2 sequences are LNHDA and SQIVND (reference sequence). V was shortened by 5 bases and J by 8 bases, with 9 bases between the two germline ends.

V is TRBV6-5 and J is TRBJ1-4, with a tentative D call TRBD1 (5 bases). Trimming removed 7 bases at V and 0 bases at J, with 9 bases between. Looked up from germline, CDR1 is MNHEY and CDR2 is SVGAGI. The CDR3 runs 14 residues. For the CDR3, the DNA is TGTGCCAGCAAGAGGGGATCAACTAATGAAAAACTGTTTTTT. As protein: CASKRGSTNEKLFF.

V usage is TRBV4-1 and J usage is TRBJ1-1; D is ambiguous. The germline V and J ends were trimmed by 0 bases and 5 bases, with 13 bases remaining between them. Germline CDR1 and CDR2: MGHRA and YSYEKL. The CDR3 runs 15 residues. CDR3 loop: CASSQDWGEGTEAFF. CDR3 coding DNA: TGCGCCAGCAGCCAAGATTGGGGAGAAGGGACTGAAGCTTTCTTT.

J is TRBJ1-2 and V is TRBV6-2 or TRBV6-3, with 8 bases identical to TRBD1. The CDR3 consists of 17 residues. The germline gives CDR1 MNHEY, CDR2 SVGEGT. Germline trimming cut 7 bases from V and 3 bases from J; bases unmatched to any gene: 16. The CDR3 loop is CASTLHSLQGADYGYTF. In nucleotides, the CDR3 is TGTGCCAGCACTCTTCATTCACTCCAGGGGGCGGACTATGGCTACACCTTC.